This T cell receptor beta chain was obtained from a study of T-cell memory formation after mild COVID-19. Remarks on this clonotype: Its target is not known.

Constant-segment-primed 5'RACE gave TCR alpha and TCR beta cDNA libraries with sample barcodes and UMIs. TCRdb recomputed calls from the 5' RACE reads with MiXCR, one row per CDR3 protein. The data contain about 160,000 distinct CDR3 sequences, 25% to 40% of them singletons. Whole-study results and caveats: From day 15 to 85, contracting clones were balanced between CD4 and CD8, whereas later expanders leaned toward CD4+. CD4+ contracting clones were found mainly in CM and EM, and CD8+ ones in EMRA.

The CDR3 extends over 19 amino acids. V lost 2 bases to trimming and J lost 0 bases, with 21 bases between them. Germline values: CDR1 SGHRS, CDR2 YFSETQ. The TCR was taken from an adult woman who had mild COVID-19 (a few samples of this study predate the infection). Cell type and time point are not known. This sequence joins TRBV5-1 and TRBJ2-1; D possibly corresponds to TRBD2 (6 bases). Sequenced: PBMCs or a T cell subset sorted from them (not recorded which). This chain's CDR3 is CASSLVVILAVSSYNEQFF. The CDR3 nucleotides read TGCGCCAGCAGCTTAGTTGTTATATTAGCGGTGAGCTCCTACAATGAGCAGTTCTTC.